One sample yielded the 20 T cell receptor beta chains listed below, sequenced in a study of PD-1 blockade in classical Hodgkin lymphoma. Sequenced by immunoSEQ multiplex PCR; TCRdb stores in-frame clones only, minus some. This table has about 54,000 clones, approximately 90% appearing once. Every single patient, without exception, relapsed after autologous stem cell transplantation, and brentuximab vedotin exposure varied. This sample comprised peripheral blood mononuclear cells (PBMCs), obtained before the second cycle of nivolumab. The receptors shown here come from a human donor with classical Hodgkin lymphoma.

The V gene is TRBV5-5, the J gene TRBJ2-1; 11 bases map to TRBD2. CDR1 is SGHKS and CDR2 is YYEKEE in the germline V gene (reference sequence). V dropped 2 bases and J dropped 0; count of bases not matched to a gene: 7. The CDR3 covers 18 residues. The CDR3 nucleotides read TGTGCCAGCAGCTTAAAGACTAGCGGGGCGACCTCCTACAATGAGCAGTTCTTC. As protein: CASSLKTSGATSYNEQFF. Complete variable domain (other parts from reference TRBV5-5 and TRBJ2-1): DAGVTQSPTHLIKTRGQQVTLRCSPISGHKSVSWYQQVLGQGPQFIFQYYEKEERGRGNFPDRFSARQFPNYSSELNVNALLLGDSALYLCASSLKTSGATSYNEQFFGPGTRLTVL.

This clone appeared a few times. The chain joins TRBV5-8 to TRBJ1-5; a possible D gene is TRBD1 (6 bases). Per the germline V gene, CDR1 is SGHTS and CDR2 is YDEGEE. Trimming took 3 bases from V and 0 from J, leaving 7 bases between them. The length of the CDR3 is 14 residues. The CDR3 DNA is TGTGCCAGCAGCTGGACAGATAGCAATCAGCCCCAGCATTTT. It is translated as CASSWTDSNQPQHF.

The V call is TRBV19, the J call TRBJ2-5, with 9 bases identical to TRBD1. This CDR3 contains 15 residues. The germline V gene encodes CDR1 LNHDA and CDR2 SQIVND (reference sequence). The trim removed 4 bases at V and 1 base at J, leaving 4 bases unmatched. The CDR3 coding sequence is TGTGCCAGTAGTAAAGGGGACAGGGCCCAAGAGACCCAGTACTTC. It yields the protein CASSKGDRAQETQYF.

DNA of the CDR3: TGTGCCAGTAGTTATCGCGAGGGAGAGACCCAGTACTTC. This gives the protein CASSYREGETQYF. This sequence joins TRBV19 and TRBJ2-5; tentative D call: TRBD2 (5 bases). V was clipped by 5 bases and J by 4 bases, with 11 bases between them. The germline V gene has CDR1 LNHDA and CDR2 SQIVND (reference sequence). The CDR3 totals 13 residues. Complete variable domain (other parts from reference TRBV19 and TRBJ2-5): DGGITQSPKYLFRKEGQNVTLSCEQNLNHDAMYWYRQDPGQGLRLIYYSQIVNDFQKGDIAEGYSVSREKKESFPLTVTSAQKNPTAFYLCASSYREGETQYFGPGTRLLVL.

J is TRBJ2-3 and V is TRBV9; 9 positions agree with TRBD2. Trimming at V came to 3 bases and at J to 1 base, leaving 15 bases not matched to a gene. Germline CDR1 is SGDLS and CDR2 is YYNGEE. The CDR3 runs 19 residues. CDR3 loop: CASSGPGRGGPRRTDTQYF. CDR3 coding DNA: TGTGCCAGCAGCGGACCGGGGCGGGGGGGCCCGCGTCGCACAGATACGCAGTATTTT.

The chain carries TRBV11-1 and TRBJ2-1; either TRBD1 or TRBD2 may fit D (6 bases each). This CDR3 contains 14 residues. V dropped 4 bases and J dropped 5 bases, with 12 bases sitting between them. Germline values: CDR1 SGHAT, CDR2 FQDESV (reference sequence). The CDR3 DNA sequence: TGTGCCAGCAGCTCCACGCGGGACAACAATGAGCAGTTCTTC. Protein product: CASSSTRDNNEQFF.

V usage is TRBV27 and J usage is TRBJ2-3, with unresolved D. The CDR3 runs 14 residues. Looked up from germline, CDR1 is MNHEY and CDR2 is SMNVEV (reference sequence). The V gene lost 2 bases and the J gene lost 1 base, with 7 bases spanning the gap. As DNA, the CDR3 is TGTGCCAGCAGTTTAGATCGTGGCACAGATACGCAGTATTTT. Amino acid sequence: CASSLDRGTDTQYF.

The V call is TRBV4-1, the J call TRBJ2-1, with 12 bases that match TRBD2. The CDR3 is 18 residues long. Per germline, CDR1 MGHRA and CDR2 YSYEKL. Trimming removed 2 bases from V and 3 bases from J; junction bases left unmatched: 8. CDR3 amino acids: CASSQTTGTSGYYNEQFF. In DNA, the CDR3 is TGCGCCAGCAGCCAAACTACAGGGACTAGCGGGTACTACAATGAGCAGTTCTTC.

J is TRBJ2-7 and V is TRBV28, with D maybe TRBD1 (6 bases). The CDR3 runs to 15 residues. V was trimmed by 3 bases and J by 4 bases, leaving 16 bases between them. CDR1 is MDHEN and CDR2 is SYDVKM in the germline V gene. In DNA form, the CDR3 reads TGTGCCAGCAGTTTGGACGCCAGGGGTGCGTACGAGCAGTACTTC. It specifies CASSLDARGAYEQYF.

The chain links TRBV27 to TRBJ2-2; 10 nucleotides align to TRBD2. V gave up 4 bases and J gave up 2 bases; unmatched junction bases: 4. This CDR3 has 16 residues. Germline CDR1 is MNHEY and CDR2 is SMNVEV (reference sequence). CDR3 in DNA: TGTGCCAGCAGTTGGTCTAGCGGGAGAAACACCGGGGAGCTGTTTTTT. Encoded protein: CASSWSSGRNTGELFF.

This clone was seen only a few times. The rearrangement uses TRBV18 and TRBJ1-5, with 8 bases identical to TRBD1. Looked up from germline, CDR1 is KGHSH and CDR2 is LQKENI. The CDR3 consists of 15 residues. V shed 3 bases and J 6 bases; nucleotides not matched to a gene: 7. For the CDR3, the DNA is TGTGCCAGCTCACCCGACGGGACAGGTGTTCAGCCCCAGCATTTT. Protein product: CASSPDGTGVQPQHF.

This clone was seen only a few times. The chain links TRBV6-1 to TRBJ1-2, with D possibly TRBD1 on 6 matching bases. This CDR3 spans 11 amino acids. The V end lost 6 bases, the J end lost 6 bases, and 8 bases lay between the germline ends. Germline V gene lookup returns CDR1 MNHNS and CDR2 SASEGT. CDR3 sequence: CASRTGNGYTF. The CDR3 DNA sequence: TGTGCCAGCAGGACAGGTAATGGCTACACCTTC.

The J gene is TRBJ2-1, the V gene TRBV11-3; TRBD2 agrees at 9 bases. The CDR3 extends over 20 amino acids. Germline CDR1 SGHNT, CDR2 YENEEA. V trimming: 0 bases; J trimming: 7 bases; junction bases outside the gene matches: 19. CDR3 residues: CASSLEGGRADNLTTNEQFF. The CDR3 DNA is TGTGCCAGCAGCTTAGAGGGCGGGAGGGCCGATAATCTTACTACGAATGAGCAGTTCTTC.

The chain employs TRBV7-6 and TRBJ2-3, with no clear D. V gave up 2 bases and J gave up 1 base, with 7 bases separating them. The CDR3 contains 14 residues. Germline V gene lookup returns CDR1 SGHVS and CDR2 FNYEAQ. In DNA form, the CDR3 reads TGTGCCAGCAGCTTACTCCCGGGCACAGATACGCAGTATTTT. Translating it yields CASSLLPGTDTQYF. Complete variable domain (other parts from reference TRBV7-6 and TRBJ2-3): GAGVSQSPRYKVTKRGQDVALRCDPISGHVSLYWYRQALGQGPEFLTYFNYEAQQDKSGLPNDRFSAERPEGSISTLTIQRTEQRDSAMYRCASSLLPGTDTQYFGPGTRLTVL.

The chain recombines TRBV11-2 with TRBJ2-5, with 7 bases identical to TRBD1. The germline V gene has CDR1 SGHAT and CDR2 FQNNGV. J gave up 0 bases and V 6 bases, and 13 bases lay outside the gene matches. This CDR3 is built from 17 residues. The CDR3, as DNA: TGTGCCAGCAGTCCCCATTTAGGGACAGATAACCAAGAGACCCAGTACTTC. Translating gives CASSPHLGTDNQETQYF.

J is TRBJ1-4 and V is TRBV4-2; D remains ambiguous. V dropped 11 bases and J dropped 3 bases, with 19 bases sitting between them. The CDR3 consists of 15 residues. Germline CDR1 is LGHNA and CDR2 is YNFKEQ. CDR3: CAGSAGRRANEKLFF. CDR3 nucleotides: TGTGCCGGTTCTGCCGGACGCCGGGCTAATGAAAAACTGTTTTTT.

This clone is a singleton in its sample. The chain carries TRBV5-6 and TRBJ2-7, with D tentatively TRBD1 (6 bases). This CDR3 is built from 14 residues. Trimming shortened V by 0 bases and J by 2 bases, and 9 bases separated the two germline ends. Looked up from germline, CDR1 is SGHDT and CDR2 is YYEEEE. Here the CDR3 DNA reads TGTGCCAGCAGCTTGGCGACAGGCGCCTACGAGCAGTACTTC. Translation gives CASSLATGAYEQYF.

The chain has TRBV6-4 and TRBJ2-3; tentatively, D is TRBD1 (6 bases). Trimming shortened V by 4 bases and J by 1 base, and 12 bases separated the two germline ends. The CDR3 extends over 15 amino acids. Germline lookup yields CDR1 MRHNA and CDR2 SNTAGT. CDR3 bases: TGTGCCAGCAGTGGTACAGGGTCCCGCACAGATACGCAGTATTTT. Translation gives CASSGTGSRTDTQYF.

This rearrangement joins TRBV13 to TRBJ1-1; D ambiguous. The CDR3 is 14 residues long. Germline V CDR1 and CDR2: PRHDT, FYEKMQ (reference sequence). V was shortened by 5 bases and J by 11 bases, with 21 bases between the two germline ends. CDR3 DNA sequence: TGTGCCAGCAGCCCCCGCCGGGGAACCCTGACGGCTTTCTTT. Amino acids: CASSPRRGTLTAFF.

This chain connects TRBV7-9 to TRBJ2-7, with D uncertain. Looked up from germline, CDR1 is SEHNR and CDR2 is FQNEAQ (reference sequence). V was clipped by 0 bases and J by 5 bases, with 11 bases between them. The CDR3 is 14 residues long. The CDR3 DNA sequence: TGTGCCAGCAGCTTAGCTGCTTCAGCCGACGAGCAGTACTTC. Its protein product is CASSLAASADEQYF.